A single sample is the source of the 7 T cell receptor beta chains below, sequenced in a study of graft-versus-host responses after intestinal transplantation. The data were produced by immunoSEQ multiplex PCR, yet TCRdb's version contains in-frame clones alone and is incomplete. The sample lists around 30,000 clones; approximately 93% were seen once. This specimen was PBMCs, taken approximately 69 days after intestinal transplant. These TCRs come from a human patient who received an intestinal transplant, so some T cells may come from the graft donor.

The chain recombines TRBV19 with TRBJ2-1, with a possible D match to TRBD2 (6 bases). V shed 0 bases and J shed 2 bases, with 17 bases lying between them. The germline gives CDR1 LNHDA, CDR2 SQIVND (reference sequence). This CDR3 comprises 18 residues. The CDR3 nucleotides are TGTGCCAGTAGTATAGATTCCAGTGGGAGGTCCCCCTACAATGAGCAGTTCTTC. Protein product: CASSIDSSGRSPYNEQFF.

The rearrangement uses TRBV29-1 and TRBJ1-2; D is uncertain. Looked up from germline, CDR1 is SQVTM and CDR2 is ANQGSEA. The length of the CDR3 is 12 residues. V was shortened by 4 bases and J by 5 bases, with 11 bases between the two germline ends. CDR3 coding DNA: TGCAGCGTTGCGAGGGATGGGTATGGCTACACCTTC. The encoded protein is CSVARDGYGYTF.

CDR3: CASRNGTGHYGYTF. The CDR3 nucleotides read TGTGCCAGCAGAAATGGGACAGGGCACTATGGCTACACCTTC. V usage is TRBV5-4 and J usage is TRBJ1-2, with 9 bases that match TRBD1. Looked up from germline, CDR1 is SGHNT and CDR2 is YYREEE (reference sequence). There are 14 residues in the CDR3. V trimming: 5 bases; J trimming: 3 bases; junction bases outside the gene matches: 5. The whole variable domain, filled in from reference TRBV5-4 and TRBJ1-2, reads ETGVTQSPTHLIKTRGQQVTLRCSSQSGHNTVSWYQQALGQGPQFIFQYYREEENGRGNFPPRFSGLQFPNYSSELNVNALELDDSALYLCASRNGTGHYGYTFGSGTRLTVV.

The rearrangement uses TRBV12-5 and TRBJ1-6; no clear D gene. The CDR3 is made up of 20 amino acids. Looked up from germline, CDR1 is LGHNT and CDR2 is FRNRAP. Trimming took off 0 bases at V and 7 bases at J, with 25 bases between the two ends. The CDR3 sequence is CASGLVHLPGKGFLNSPLHF. CDR3 in DNA: TGTGCTAGTGGTTTGGTACATCTTCCCGGGAAGGGTTTTCTAAATTCACCCCTCCACTTT.

The chain links TRBV11-3 to TRBJ2-3; no definite D call. The V gene's germline CDR1 is SGHNT and CDR2 YENEEA. V was pared by 3 bases and J by 0 bases, with 1 base between. This CDR3 contains 12 residues. The CDR3 is CASSFSTDTQYF. In nucleotides, the CDR3 is TGTGCCAGCAGCTTCAGCACAGATACGCAGTATTTT. Combining the CDR3 with reference TRBV11-3 and TRBJ2-3 gives the whole variable domain EAGVVQSPRYKIIEKKQPVAFWCNPISGHNTLYWYLQNLGQGPELLIRYENEEAVDDSQLPKDRFSAERLKGVDSTLKIQPAELGDSAVYLCASSFSTDTQYFGPGTRLTVL.

CDR3 coding DNA: TGTGCCAGCAAATCGGGGGATGGCTACACCTTC. The encoded protein is CASKSGDGYTF. The rearrangement uses TRBV28 and TRBJ1-2, with D maybe TRBD1 (5 bases). Trimming removed 7 bases from V and 6 bases from J, with 9 bases in between. CDR1 and CDR2 (germline): MDHEN, SYDVKM. CDR3 length: 11 amino acids.

This chain uses TRBV13 with TRBJ2-1, with TRBD2 identical over 10 bases. This CDR3 comprises 16 residues. V lost 2 bases to trimming and J lost 8 bases; unmatched junction nucleotides: 9. CDR1 PRHDT and CDR2 FYEKMQ come from the germline V gene (reference sequence). CDR3 nucleotide sequence: TGTGCCAGCAGCTTATCCTCTAGCGGGAGATCATATGAGCAGTTCTTC. Translated, it gives CASSLSSSGRSYEQFF. The variable domain in full, with the rest retrieved from reference TRBV13 and TRBJ2-1, is AAGVIQSPRHLIKEKRETATLKCYPIPRHDTVYWYQQGPGQDPQFLISFYEKMQSDKGSIPDRFSAQQFSDYHSELNMSSLELGDSALYFCASSLSSSGRSYEQFFGPGTRLTVL.